This T cell receptor (beta chain) was observed in a study of tumor-infiltrating T cells and Merkel cell polyomavirus (dated by TCRdb to the late 2010s). The library was generated by the immunoSEQ multiplex PCR assay. TCRdb took this table from immuneACCESS and kept in-frame rearrangements with V and J called. Such tables lack part of the clones; where checked against another copy, unresolved V genes explain under half of the gap, and the rest is unexplained. For this sample there are over a hundred clones; around 75% appear just once. Jointly, the top ten make up roughly three fifths of the sample. Robust positive staining for Merkel cell polyomavirus Large T antigen was observed by immunohistochemistry in the tumors of all patients. The sample consisted of Merkel cell polyomavirus peptide tetramer+ CD8+ T cells sorted from the tumor. The cell subset or site label on this specimen signifies: CD8+ T cells binding a tetramer loaded with the MCPyV common T-antigen KLL epitope. These receptors were obtained from a woman aged 70-85 years with Merkel cell carcinoma.

This sequence joins TRBV7-9 and TRBJ2-1; 9 bases line up with TRBD1. Germline V gives CDR1 SEHNR, CDR2 FQNEAQ (reference sequence). With V trimmed by 0 bases and J by 3 bases, 3 bases remained unmatched. The CDR3 extends over 16 amino acids. CDR3 DNA sequence: TGTGCCAGCAGCTTAGCGGGACAGGGCCTCTACAATGAGCAGTTCTTC. It codes for CASSLAGQGLYNEQFF.